Each of the 10 T cell receptor beta chains below was sequenced from the same sample in a study of cytomegalovirus exposure and HLA in healthy donors. The PCR employed 60 Vbeta primers together with 13 Jbeta primers. Assay: immunoSEQ multiplex PCR; the TCRdb copy retains only in-frame clones and omits some. The sample includes 73,000 or so clones, 65% to 85% of them seen just once. What was sequenced was PBMCs. The origin of the receptors is a woman aged 40-49 years in good health and CMV-seropositive.

This clone came up once. V usage is TRBV30 and J usage is TRBJ1-1, with TRBD1 matching over 9 bases. Germline-derived CDR1 and CDR2 are GTSNPN and SVGIG (reference sequence). The CDR3 totals 14 residues. V was pared by 2 bases and J by 5 bases, with 6 bases of the junction left unmatched. Here the CDR3 DNA reads TGTGCCTGGAGTCCGGGACAGGGAGTTACTGAAGCTTTCTTT. Translated, it gives CAWSPGQGVTEAFF.

The chain links TRBV10-3 to TRBJ2-2; D is perhaps TRBD2 (6 bases). CDR1 is ENHRY and CDR2 is SYGVKD in the germline V gene. V lost 9 bases and J 6 bases, leaving 14 bases between the germline ends. The length of the CDR3 is 13 residues. The CDR3 loop is CAMGTEGSGELFF. For the CDR3, the DNA is TGTGCCATGGGTACGGAGGGTTCCGGGGAGCTGTTTTTT.

The chain links TRBV6-1 to TRBJ2-2; 10 bases are shared with TRBD2. The CDR3 length is 15 residues. V was clipped by 3 bases and J by 7 bases; unmatched bases: 5. The germline V gene has CDR1 MNHNS and CDR2 SASEGT. CDR3 nucleotides: TGTGCCAGCAGTGACTTCGGGACTAGCGTCGGGGAGCTGTTTTTT. This codes for CASSDFGTSVGELFF.

The CDR3 spells CASSLNRGGSPLHF. Written as DNA, the CDR3 is TGTGCCAGCAGCTTAAACAGGGGCGGTTCACCCCTCCACTTT. The chain employs TRBV13 and TRBJ1-6; 7 bases map to TRBD1. The CDR3 covers 14 residues. Trimming at V came to 2 bases and at J to 9 bases, leaving 4 bases not matched to a gene. Germline assignment: CDR1 PRHDT and CDR2 FYEKMQ (reference sequence).

Regarding this clone: One end of the junction varies from germline; a read error may be responsible. The chain couples TRBV19 to TRBJ2-1; 15 nucleotides match TRBD2. Germline CDR1 LNHDA, CDR2 SQIVND (reference sequence). CDR3 length: 14 amino acids. The CDR3 nucleotides read TGTGCCAGTAGTATTTCGGGACTAGCGGGAGGAAGAATCTTC. Translated: CASSISGLAGGRIF.

The rearrangement links TRBV10-1 to TRBJ2-7; TRBD2 matches at 11 bases. The CDR3 has 14 residues. Germline V gene data show CDR1 as WNHNN and CDR2 as SYGVQD (reference sequence). The junction had 7 bases not matched to a gene; V was cut back by 6 bases and J by 6 bases. CDR3 protein: CASSTGTSGGEQYF. CDR3 nucleotides: TGCGCCAGCAGCACCGGGACTAGCGGCGGCGAGCAGTACTTC.

This clone was seen only once. In nucleotides, the CDR3 is TGCGCCAGCAGTATTCTGGGGGCCGAGCAGTACTTC. Translation: CASSILGAEQYF. The chain joins TRBV5-1 to TRBJ2-7; TRBD1 might be the D (6 bases). The germline gives CDR1 SGHRS, CDR2 YFSETQ. V was clipped by 5 bases and J by 6 bases, with 12 bases between them. The CDR3 is made up of 12 amino acids.

This chain uses TRBV6-6 with TRBJ1-5; 9 nucleotides agree with TRBD1. Trimming at V came to 3 bases and at J to 6 bases, leaving 6 bases not matched to a gene. The CDR3 contains 15 residues. Germline V CDR1 and CDR2: MNHNY, SVGAGI (reference sequence). CDR3 protein: CASSYLQGAGQPQHF. In DNA, the CDR3 is TGTGCCAGCAGTTATTTACAGGGGGCAGGTCAGCCCCAGCATTTT.

The V and J genes are TRBV11-3 and TRBJ2-3; 7 bases match TRBD2. CDR3 size: 17 residues. Trimming at V came to 1 base and at J to 5 bases, leaving 12 bases not matched to a gene. The germline V gene encodes CDR1 SGHNT and CDR2 YENEEA. The CDR3 DNA sequence: TGTGCCAGCAGCTTAGGGATTACTAGCGATCCCGGAGATACGCAGTATTTT. Protein sequence: CASSLGITSDPGDTQYF.

Comment on this clone: Other DNA sequences within the sample encode an identical CDR3. The chain recombines TRBV29-1 with TRBJ2-5, with TRBD1 identical over 9 bases. The CDR3 is made up of 12 amino acids. V was clipped by 6 bases and J by 4 bases; unmatched bases: 3. CDR1 and CDR2 from the germline V gene are SQVTM and ANQGSEA. The CDR3 here is CSVEDRGETQYF. Written as DNA, the CDR3 is TGCAGCGTGGAGGACAGGGGAGAGACCCAGTACTTC.